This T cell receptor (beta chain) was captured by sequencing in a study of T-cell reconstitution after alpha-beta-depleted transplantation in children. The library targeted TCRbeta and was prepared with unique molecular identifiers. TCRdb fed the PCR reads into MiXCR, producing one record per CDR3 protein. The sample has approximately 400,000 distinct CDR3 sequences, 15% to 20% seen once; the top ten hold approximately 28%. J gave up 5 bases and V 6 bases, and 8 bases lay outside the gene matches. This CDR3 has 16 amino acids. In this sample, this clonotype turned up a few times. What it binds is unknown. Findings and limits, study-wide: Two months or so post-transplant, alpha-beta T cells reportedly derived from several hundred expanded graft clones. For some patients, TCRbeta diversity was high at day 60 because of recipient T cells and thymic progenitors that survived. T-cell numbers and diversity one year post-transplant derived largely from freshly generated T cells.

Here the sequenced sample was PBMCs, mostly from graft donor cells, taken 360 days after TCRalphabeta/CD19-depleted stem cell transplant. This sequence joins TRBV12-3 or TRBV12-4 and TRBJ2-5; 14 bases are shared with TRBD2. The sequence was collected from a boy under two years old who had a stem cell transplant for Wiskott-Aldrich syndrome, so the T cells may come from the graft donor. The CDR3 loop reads CASSPGTSGSRETQYF. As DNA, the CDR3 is TGTGCCAGCAGCCCGGGGACTAGCGGGAGTAGGGAGACCCAGTACTTC.